This T cell receptor (beta chain) was sequenced for a study of blood T cell repertoires in COVID-19. Looking at the study overall: Specimens from acute and convalescent COVID-19 originated in the United States, Italy and Spain. In each case, the material was cDNA or gDNA derived from T cells, B-cell-depleted T cells, or PBMCs.

This CDR3 is built from 17 residues. The germline gives CDR1 MGHRA, CDR2 YSYEKL. Trimming stripped 0 bases from V and 3 bases from J, with 14 bases between. Clones were sequenced by immunoSEQ multiplex PCR, and TCRdb holds only the in-frame ones, with some missing. The table has under 300,000 clones, approximately 80% seen once. This receptor was obtained from a woman aged 55-70 years with active or convalescent COVID-19. The chain employs TRBV4-1 and TRBJ1-4; a weak D match, TRBD1 (5 bases). Sequencing was performed on peripheral blood. The CDR3, as DNA: TGCGCCAGCAGCCAAGAACAGCTTCAGGGCTCTAATGAAAAACTGTTTTTT. Protein: CASSQEQLQGSNEKLFF.